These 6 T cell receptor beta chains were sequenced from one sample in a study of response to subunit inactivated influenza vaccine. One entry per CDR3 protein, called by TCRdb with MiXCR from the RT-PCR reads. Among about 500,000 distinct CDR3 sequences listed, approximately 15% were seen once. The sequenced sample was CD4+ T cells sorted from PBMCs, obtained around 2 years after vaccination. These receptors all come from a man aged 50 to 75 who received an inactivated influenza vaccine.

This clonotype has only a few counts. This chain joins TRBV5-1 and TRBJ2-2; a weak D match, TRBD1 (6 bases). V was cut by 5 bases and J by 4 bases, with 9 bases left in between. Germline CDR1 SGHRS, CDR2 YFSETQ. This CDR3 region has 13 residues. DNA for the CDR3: TGCGCCAGCAGGGGGGACATCACCGGGGAGCTGTTTTTT. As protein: CASRGDITGELFF.

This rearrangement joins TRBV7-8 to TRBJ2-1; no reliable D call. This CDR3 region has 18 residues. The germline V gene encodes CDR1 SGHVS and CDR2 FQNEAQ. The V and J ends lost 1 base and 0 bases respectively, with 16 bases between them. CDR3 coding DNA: TGTGCCAGCAGCTTAGTATTGTCTGGGCCAAGCTCCTACAATGAGCAGTTCTTC. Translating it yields CASSLVLSGPSSYNEQFF.

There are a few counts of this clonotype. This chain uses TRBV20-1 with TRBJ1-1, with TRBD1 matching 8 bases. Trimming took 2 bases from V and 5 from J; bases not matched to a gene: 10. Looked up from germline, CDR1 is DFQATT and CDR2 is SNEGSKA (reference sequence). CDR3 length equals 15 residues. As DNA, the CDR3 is TGCAGTGCTAGAAGGGGAGCAGGGGGCTCTACTGAAGCTTTCTTT. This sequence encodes CSARRGAGGSTEAFF.

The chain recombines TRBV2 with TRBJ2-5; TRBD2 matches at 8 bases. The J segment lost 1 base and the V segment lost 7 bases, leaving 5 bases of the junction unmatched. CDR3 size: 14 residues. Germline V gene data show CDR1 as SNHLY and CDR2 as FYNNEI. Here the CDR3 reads CASKPLAGQETQYF. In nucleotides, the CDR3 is TGTGCCAGCAAGCCGCTAGCGGGCCAAGAGACCCAGTACTTC.

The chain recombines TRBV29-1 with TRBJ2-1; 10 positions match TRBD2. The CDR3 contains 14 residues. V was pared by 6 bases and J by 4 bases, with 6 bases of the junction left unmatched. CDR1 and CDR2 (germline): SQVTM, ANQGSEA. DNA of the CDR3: TGCAGCGTCGAAAGCGGGGGGGGTTACAATGAGCAGTTCTTC. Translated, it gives CSVESGGGYNEQFF.

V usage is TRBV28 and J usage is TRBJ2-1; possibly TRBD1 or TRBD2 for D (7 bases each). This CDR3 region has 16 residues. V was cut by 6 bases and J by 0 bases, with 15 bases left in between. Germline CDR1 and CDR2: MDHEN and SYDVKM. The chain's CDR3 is CASSSRGGSSYNEQFF. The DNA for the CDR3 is TGTGCCAGCAGCTCCAGGGGGGGTAGCTCCTACAATGAGCAGTTCTTC.